This entry lists 7 T cell receptor beta chains sequenced from one sample in a study of T cells in Graves' hyperthyroidism and ophthalmopathy (dated by TCRdb to about 2019). Preparation of the library involved multiplex PCR. Instrument used: Illumina HiSeq 2000. Amplification of TCR beta CDR3 regions was carried out from RNA transcripts. The TCR CDR3 was subjected to a first round of RT-PCR using the HTBI primer set and the Qiagen OneStep RT-PCR kit. In TCRdb, the public reads were trimmed at Q25 with fastp and aligned with MiXCR, with productive beta chains retained. CDR3 protein sequences are deduplicated, and each keeps its most common genes and DNA. The sample table lists roughly 500,000 distinct CDR3 sequences, roughly 50% of them with a count of one. The top ten clones comprise under 20% of the sample. The sample consisted of peripheral blood or thyroid tissue (not recorded which). These receptors were obtained from an adult woman with Graves' disease, either hyperthyroidism or ophthalmopathy (not recorded which).

The table lists this clonotype with many counts. DNA for the CDR3: TGCAGTGCTAGAGATGGCGTGGGGAGTGGTTTAGAGACCCAGTACTTC. Protein: CSARDGVGSGLETQYF. The V gene is TRBV20-1, the J gene TRBJ2-5; D might be TRBD2 (5 bases). The germline V gene has CDR1 DFQATT and CDR2 SNEGSKA (reference sequence). The V gene lost 0 bases and the J gene lost 4 bases, with 18 bases spanning the gap. The CDR3 sequence is 16 residues long.

V usage is TRBV19 and J usage is TRBJ2-1; 8 nucleotides align to TRBD1. The CDR3 has 15 residues. Germline V gene data show CDR1 as LNHDA and CDR2 as SQIVND (reference sequence). The V segment lost 7 bases and the J segment 4 bases; nucleotides outside the gene matches: 9. DNA of the CDR3: TGTGCCAGTACCATGGTGGGACAGGAATACAATGAGCAGTTCTTC. Its translation: CASTMVGQEYNEQFF.

This chain uses TRBV7-9 with TRBJ1-6, with 9 bases that match TRBD1. Germline loops: CDR1 SEHNR, CDR2 FQNEAQ (reference sequence). Trimming cost V 4 bases and J 8 bases; bases outside gene matches: 6. The CDR3 consists of 15 residues. Here the CDR3 reads CASSYQDRGDSPLHF. DNA of the CDR3: TGTGCCAGCAGCTATCAGGACAGGGGCGATTCACCCCTCCACTTT.

This clonotype was seen more than once but under ten times. In DNA form, the CDR3 reads TGTGCCAGCAGCCTCGGGACTAGCGGGAGAACTACGCAGTATTTT. This encodes CASSLGTSGRTTQYF. The rearrangement joins TRBV7-8 to TRBJ2-3, with 14 nucleotides matching TRBD2. After removal of 5 bases from V and 8 bases from J, the junction contained 6 bases not matched to a gene. Germline V gene data show CDR1 as SGHVS and CDR2 as FQNEAQ. The CDR3 contains 15 residues.

The chain is built from TRBV10-1 and TRBJ1-2, with D tentatively TRBD1 (5 bases). Germline V CDR1 and CDR2: WNHNN, SYGVQD (reference sequence). CDR3 size: 15 residues. Trimming pared 0 bases from V and 5 bases from J, leaving 13 bases between. Here the CDR3 reads CASSESSGTSYGYTF. The CDR3 bases are TGCGCCAGCAGTGAGTCTTCCGGGACCAGTTATGGCTACACCTTC.

Only a few counts were recorded for this clonotype. Sequence at one end of the junction differs from germline and may be a read error. This rearrangement joins TRBV5-1 to TRBJ1-1; possibly TRBD1 for D (5 bases). Looked up from germline, CDR1 is SGHRS and CDR2 is YFSETQ. The CDR3 runs to 13 residues. CDR3 nucleotide sequence: TGTACCAGCAGCCAGGGACCGAACACTGAAGCTTTCTTT. Residues: CTSSQGPNTEAFF. Full variable domain (rest looked up from reference TRBV5-1 and TRBJ1-1): KAGVTQTPRYLIKTRGQQVTLSCSPISGHRSVSWYQQTPGQGLQFLFEYFSETQRNKGNFPGRFSGRQFSNSRSEMNVSTLELGDSALYLCTSSQGPNTEAFFGQGTRLTVV.

This clonotype was counted ten times or more. CDR3 amino acids: CASSLGPETQYF. CDR3 sequence (DNA): TGTGCCAGCAGTCTGGGACCAGAGACCCAGTACTTC. This chain connects TRBV25-1 to TRBJ2-5; D is tentatively TRBD1 or TRBD2 (5 bases each). Germline values: CDR1 MGHDK, CDR2 SYGVNS. The V and J ends lost 5 bases and 4 bases respectively, with 8 bases between them. This CDR3 comprises 12 residues.